The clone carrying this T cell receptor beta chain was counted between two and nine times. No antigen is known for it. A junction end diverges from the germline sequence, so it may reflect a read error. Every patient underwent thyroid surgery untreated. The authors' processing: Clinicopathological groups differed in CDR3, with these differences serving to build a distant-metastasis classifier for papillary thyroid cancer. TCRdb re-called clones from the PCR reads using MiXCR. V and J calls and clone size were set by TCRdb, not the authors. The sample carries almost 5,500 clones, around 37% recorded once. These data come from a study of metastatic and nonmetastatic thyroid tumors. Study-level background: Repertoires of blood and of tissue (tumor or nodule) from malignant and benign thyroid patients were compared. Findings and limits, study-wide: It was reported that TCR beta diversity was significantly higher in malignant thyroid tumors than benign nodules, in blood and tumor.

The CDR3 is made up of 13 amino acids. The chain joins TRBV12-3 or TRBV12-4 to TRBJ1-1, with unresolved D. The source is a female donor with papillary thyroid cancer or a benign thyroid nodule (not recorded which). Some clones in this sample may be carry-over from other donors' samples. Material: adjacent normal tissue. Here the CDR3 reads CASSLDLNTEALF. The CDR3 DNA follows: TGTGCCAGCAGTTTAGATCTTAACACTGAAGCTTTATTT.